This is a list of T cell receptor beta chains from one sample in a study of identical twins. TCRdb itself ran the 5' RACE reads through MiXCR, one entry per CDR3 protein. The table includes roughly 750,000 distinct CDR3 sequences, approximately 21% detected once. This sample was also put to use in a study of T cells expressing NK-cell markers.

The source material was PBMCs. The receptors originated from a woman aged 18-29 years in good health. Each CDR3 is given without its conserved first and last residue.

V gene	J gene	CDR3 protein
TRBV6-1	TRBJ2-3	ASRGSGGSTDTQY
TRBV7-2	TRBJ1-3	ASSGYRSSGNTIY
TRBV2	TRBJ2-2	ASSEIGEGELF
TRBV11-3	TRBJ1-6	ASSRAYDRNSPLH
TRBV20-1	TRBJ2-3	SVPDSGTDTQY
TRBV20-1	TRBJ1-1	SATDTERIINTEAF
TRBV7-2	TRBJ2-1	ASSSRQARSYNEQF
TRBV9	TRBJ2-7	ASSVRGDGAAYEQY
TRBV11-2	TRBJ2-7	ASSLSDEQY
TRBV29-1	TRBJ1-4	SVSRTGGNEKLF
TRBV6-1	TRBJ2-3	ASSVMNEDTQY
TRBV5-8	TRBJ2-7	ASSPREEQY
TRBV5-5	TRBJ2-3	ASSLPLWRPADTQY
TRBV7-3	TRBJ1-2	ASSLMARVGGYT
TRBV29-1	TRBJ2-5	SVDRVGETQY
TRBV10-3	TRBJ2-3	AISELGQGTDTQY
TRBV29-1	TRBJ2-5	SVEPGPQETQY
TRBV15	TRBJ2-3	ATVPGSGGSTDTQY
TRBV12-3/TRBV12-4	TRBJ2-3	ASRRDRTDTQY
TRBV7-9	TRBJ1-2	ASSPTYGYT
TRBV7-2	TRBJ2-3	ASSRYRGDTQY
TRBV20-1	TRBJ2-7	SAIPLAGDHEQY
TRBV29-1	TRBJ2-3	SVLGGSSTDTQY
TRBV29-1	TRBJ1-1	SVGRIRGPSTEAF
TRBV6-5	TRBJ2-2	ASSYGQPNTGELF
TRBV20-1	TRBJ1-2	SARDQRDGYT
TRBV10-1	TRBJ2-2	ASSTGTANTGELF
TRBV12-3/TRBV12-4	TRBJ1-2	ASTWALAGYGYT
TRBV6-1	TRBJ2-1	ASRQQGAHEQF
TRBV5-1	TRBJ2-7	ASSPTQGKGEQY
TRBV27	TRBJ2-2	ASSALQGAKLF
TRBV12-3/TRBV12-4	TRBJ1-5	ASLNRGARQPQH
TRBV11-2	TRBJ2-1	ASSLERLAGYNEQF
TRBV20-1	TRBJ2-1	SASKPGLAYNEQF
TRBV12-3/TRBV12-4	TRBJ2-3	ASTLLAGSTDTQY
TRBV15	TRBJ2-3	ATSRGGLAGDTQY
TRBV7-9	TRBJ2-1	ASSFLAVNNEQF
TRBV15	TRBJ2-1	ATSRQTGFNEQF
TRBV7-9	TRBJ2-7	ASSPLGQGAYEQY
TRBV6-1	TRBJ1-2	ASSQEIQGNGYT